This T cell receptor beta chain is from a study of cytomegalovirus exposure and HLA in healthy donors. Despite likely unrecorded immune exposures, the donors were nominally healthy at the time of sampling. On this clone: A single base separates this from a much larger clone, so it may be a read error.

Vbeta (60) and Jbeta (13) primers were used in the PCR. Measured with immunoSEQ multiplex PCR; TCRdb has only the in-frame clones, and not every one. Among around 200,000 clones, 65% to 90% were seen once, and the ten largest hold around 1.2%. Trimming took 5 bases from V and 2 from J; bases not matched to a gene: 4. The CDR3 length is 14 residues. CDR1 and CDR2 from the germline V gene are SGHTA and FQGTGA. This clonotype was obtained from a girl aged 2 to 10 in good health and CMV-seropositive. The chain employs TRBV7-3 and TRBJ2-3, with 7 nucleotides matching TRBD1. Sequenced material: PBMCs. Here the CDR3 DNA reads TGTGCCAGCAGCCGGACAGGAAACACAGATACGCAGTATTTT. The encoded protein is CASSRTGNTDTQYF.